This record concerns one T cell receptor beta chain sequence. This specimen belongs to a study of blood T cell repertoires in COVID-19. As originally analysed: Using reference gene primer amplification, nucleated cell counts were estimated. Some clones are missing from TCRdb's copy, which holds only in-frame ones; the method was immunoSEQ multiplex PCR. V and J calls and clone size come straight from that table; D and trimming were deduced from the DNA. The sample holds about 74,000 clones, around 90% seen once. CDR1 is SGDLS and CDR2 is YYNGEE in the germline V gene. The germline V and J ends were trimmed by 3 bases and 4 bases, with 14 bases remaining between them. The length of the CDR3 is 14 residues.

The chain recombines TRBV9 with TRBJ2-7; a weak D match, TRBD1 (5 bases). Source material: peripheral blood. The sequence was obtained from a human donor in a cohort sampled during active COVID-19. CDR3 DNA sequence: TGTGCCAGCAGCGCGGACCTTGGGGCGTACGAGCAGTACTTC. Translated: CASSADLGAYEQYF.